A single sample is the source of the 14 T cell receptor beta chains below, sequenced in a study of blood T cells in healthy people across ages. Then a second PCR, running about 6 to 12 cycles, was carried out with a sample-barcoded 5' primer and a J-beta primer mix. TCRdb processed the 5' RACE reads anew with MiXCR; each CDR3 protein has one entry. Of approximately 960,000 distinct CDR3 sequences listed, just under 30% are singletons. The sample was also reused in another study, on T cells of mothers and their children.

Material: blood. Receptors were obtained from a woman in her thirties or forties in good health.

This clonotype was seen a few times. The V gene is TRBV7-3, the J gene TRBJ2-3, with 13 nucleotides matching TRBD2. This CDR3 has 15 amino acids. The J segment lost 9 bases and the V segment lost 5 bases, leaving 8 bases of the junction unmatched. Looked up from germline, CDR1 is SGHTA and CDR2 is FQGTGA. CDR3 in DNA: TGTGCCAGCAGCACCACTAGCGGGGGGGCCAACACGCAGTATTTT. Translation gives CASSTTSGGANTQYF.

This clonotype was detected many times. The chain couples TRBV28 to TRBJ1-2, with D maybe TRBD1 (5 bases). V lost 6 bases to trimming and J lost 5 bases, with 19 bases between them. Per the germline V gene, CDR1 is MDHEN and CDR2 is SYDVKM. The CDR3 extends over 15 amino acids. The CDR3 region is CASSTRGGGRYGYTF. CDR3 sequence (DNA): TGTGCCAGCAGCACAAGGGGAGGTGGGCGGTATGGCTACACCTTC.

A remark on this clonotype: At one end the junction does not follow the germline gene, possibly because of a read error. The rearrangement joins TRBV15 to TRBJ2-5, with D possibly TRBD2 on 5 matching bases. In germline, CDR1 is LNHNV, CDR2 YYDKDF (reference sequence). The CDR3 is 13 amino acids. The CDR3, as DNA: TGTGCCACTAGCAGCTCGGCGGGTGTGACCCAATACTTC. Translating gives CATSSSAGVTQYF.

In this sample, this clonotype turned up a few times. V gene TRBV7-9 combines with J gene TRBJ2-1; maybe TRBD2 (6 bases). Trimming pared 5 bases from V and 7 bases from J, leaving 24 bases between. Germline CDR1 and CDR2: SEHNR and FQNEAQ (reference sequence). CDR3 length equals 17 residues. CDR3 residues: CASSPTPLLVGGNEQFF. CDR3 sequence (DNA): TGTGCCAGCAGCCCTACCCCACTATTGGTTGGGGGGAATGAGCAGTTCTTC.

In this sample, this clonotype turned up many times. J is TRBJ2-1 and V is TRBV7-3; 10 bases fit TRBD2. CDR3 length: 15 amino acids. The germline V gene encodes CDR1 SGHTA and CDR2 FQGTGA. V trimming: 3 bases; J trimming: 10 bases; junction bases outside the gene matches: 9. CDR3 protein: CASSFTAGGRWEQFF. The CDR3 nucleotides read TGTGCCAGCAGCTTTACAGCGGGGGGGCGATGGGAGCAGTTCTTC.

For this clonotype: Given a much more abundant clone one base away, this may be a read error. This chain connects TRBV4-1 to TRBJ1-2; TRBD1 might be the D (6 bases). The CDR3 has 16 amino acids. Germline V lookup: CDR1 MGHRA, CDR2 YSYEKL. CDR3 sequence: CTSSHSGANAGYGYTF. The CDR3 bases are TGCACCAGCAGCCATTCGGGGGCCAACGCTGGCTATGGCTACACCTTC.

The rearrangement links TRBV7-2 to TRBJ1-4; TRBD1 aligns across 9 bases. Germline loops: CDR1 SGHTA, CDR2 FQGNSA. With V trimmed by 5 bases and J by 8 bases, 9 bases remained unmatched. This CDR3 contains 15 residues. The CDR3 sequence: CASSQQGAVGEKLFF. In DNA, the CDR3 is TGTGCCAGCAGCCAACAGGGGGCAGTGGGCGAAAAACTGTTTTTT.

The V and J genes are TRBV11-1 and TRBJ2-1; D is undetermined. Looked up from germline, CDR1 is SGHAT and CDR2 is FQDESV (reference sequence). The CDR3 is 15 amino acids. V was trimmed by 1 base and J by 7 bases, leaving 14 bases between them. CDR3 nucleotide sequence: TGTGCCAGCAGCTTAGATTACTCATCTCGGAATGAGCAGTTCTTC. It yields the protein CASSLDYSSRNEQFF.

This chain connects TRBV29-1 to TRBJ2-1; D possibly corresponds to TRBD2 (6 bases). Trimming removed 7 bases from V and 9 bases from J, with 19 bases in between. The length of the CDR3 is 13 residues. The germline V gene has CDR1 SQVTM and CDR2 ANQGSEA. The CDR3 DNA reads as TGCAGCGGGGGGACGCGACTAGTTGGTGAGCAGTTCTTC. This codes for CSGGTRLVGEQFF.

Notes on this clonotype: Germline and junction disagree at one end, which may indicate a read error. The chain combines TRBV27 with TRBJ2-7; a weak D match, TRBD1 (6 bases). The germline CDR1 and CDR2 sequences are MNHEY and SMNVEV (reference sequence). The CDR3 runs to 13 residues. CDR3 bases: TGTGCTAGCAGTGCGGACCACAGGGACGAGCAGTACTTC. It yields the protein CASSADHRDEQYF.

The rearrangement links TRBV11-3 to TRBJ2-7; 9 nucleotides line up with TRBD2. V lost 5 bases, J lost 1 base, and 6 bases stayed unmatched. Germline CDR1 is SGHNT and CDR2 is YENEEA. The CDR3 spans 15 residues. The CDR3 is CASSPTSGRSYEQYF. CDR3 in DNA: TGTGCCAGCAGCCCGACTAGCGGTCGGTCCTACGAGCAGTACTTC.

The rearrangement links TRBV5-1 to TRBJ1-1, with 8 bases identical to TRBD1. Germline lookup yields CDR1 SGHRS and CDR2 YFSETQ. The CDR3 loop spans 16 amino acids. V gave up 0 bases and J gave up 8 bases; unmatched junction bases: 12. CDR3 bases: TGCGCCAGCAGCTTGGAGGTGGGCAGGGGGCGGTTCGAAGCTTTCTTT. Translating it yields CASSLEVGRGRFEAFF.

In this sample, this clonotype turned up a few times. The chain joins TRBV6-2 or TRBV6-3 to TRBJ1-5; D call uncertain. The germline V and J ends were trimmed by 0 bases and 3 bases, with 12 bases remaining between them. CDR1 and CDR2 from the germline V gene are MNHEY and SVGEGT. CDR3 length equals 16 residues. The CDR3 region has the DNA TGTGCCAGCAGTTACTCTCCCACAGCCCTCAATCAGCCCCAGCATTTT. Residues: CASSYSPTALNQPQHF.

This clonotype has at least ten counts. This sequence joins TRBV20-1 and TRBJ2-1; 8 nucleotides align to TRBD1. This CDR3 spans 18 amino acids. Trimming took 0 bases from V and 0 from J; bases not matched to a gene: 10. Germline values: CDR1 DFQATT, CDR2 SNEGSKA (reference sequence). DNA of the CDR3: TGCAGTGCTAGAGATCAGTTATATACAGGGGGCTCCTACAATGAGCAGTTCTTC. Translated: CSARDQLYTGGSYNEQFF.